This record looks at one TCR beta chain sequence and its context. Its target is unknown. Germline CDR1 reads GTSNPN; CDR2 reads SVGIG (reference sequence). The CDR3 has 12 residues. V lost 2 bases and J 1 base, leaving 5 bases between the germline ends. Clones were sequenced by immunoSEQ multiplex PCR, and TCRdb holds only the in-frame ones, with some missing. The repertoire consists of about 70,000 clones, with under 95% occurring once and the leading ten covering about 2.2%. This entry is derived from a study of lymphopenia after photon versus proton radiotherapy. Study outcomes and limitations: Only patients who died were analyzed for survival; proton advantage is unproven. After lymphocyte nadir, photon-treated repertoires showed oligoclonal expansion, especially CD8+ Temra.

The source was peripheral blood, collected from a patient treated with photon-based radiotherapy. The chain couples TRBV30 to TRBJ1-1; D is undetermined. The sequence was obtained from a woman between 35 and 50 years old with cholangiocarcinoma. CDR3: CAWSLTNTEAFF. The CDR3 bases are TGTGCCTGGAGTCTGACGAACACTGAAGCTTTCTTT.